This entry lists 10 T cell receptor beta chains sequenced from one sample in a study of control samples from healthy donors and cancer patients. Data came from immunoSEQ multiplex PCR; TCRdb stores just in-frame clones and leaves some out. The sample includes roughly 120,000 clones, roughly 89% seen only once; the top ten take over 10%. Specimen: blood. These receptors originate from a young man in good health.

This clone was counted a few times. The chain is built from TRBV7-3 and TRBJ2-1, with D unresolved. The germline V and J ends were trimmed by 2 bases and 11 bases, with 13 bases remaining between them. Germline V gene sequence: CDR1 SGHTA, CDR2 FQGTGA. This CDR3 comprises 13 residues. Written as DNA, the CDR3 is TGTGCCAGCAGCTTAGAATCCGCCCACCAGCAGTTCTTC. It translates to CASSLESAHQQFF.

This clone is a singleton in its sample. The rearrangement links TRBV7-2 to TRBJ2-5; the D call may be TRBD1 or TRBD2 (5 bases each). The CDR3 totals 13 residues. In germline, CDR1 is SGHTA, CDR2 FQGNSA. V lost 4 bases to trimming and J lost 7 bases, with 13 bases between them. The chain's CDR3 is CASSWGRSGTQYF. The CDR3 bases are TGTGCCAGCAGCTGGGGACGGTCCGGGACCCAGTACTTC.

J is TRBJ2-1 and V is TRBV3-1 (or the pseudogene TRBV3-2), with D possibly TRBD2 on 6 matching bases. Germline V gene lookup returns CDR1 LGHDT and CDR2 YNNKEL (reference sequence). The germline V and J ends were trimmed by 4 bases and 4 bases, with 14 bases remaining between them. The CDR3 runs to 15 residues. The CDR3 DNA is TGTGCCAGCAGCCCCCCAATAGCGGAGTACAATGAGCAGTTCTTC. Its protein product is CASSPPIAEYNEQFF.

V usage is TRBV5-1 and J usage is TRBJ1-4; 8 bases are a match to TRBD1. The germline gives CDR1 SGHRS, CDR2 YFSETQ. V was clipped by 4 bases and J by 8 bases; unmatched bases: 7. This CDR3 is 14 amino acids long. CDR3 sequence: CASSPGGRGEKLFF. The CDR3, as DNA: TGCGCCAGCAGCCCAGGGGGCAGAGGCGAAAAACTGTTTTTT.

The CDR3 nucleotides are TGTGCCAGCTCACCACCAATGAAGGTAGCCAAAAACATTCAGTACTTC. Translated, it gives CASSPPMKVAKNIQYF. The chain carries TRBV18 and TRBJ2-4; D not certain. Deletions cut 0 bases from V and 0 bases from J, with 9 bases between. This CDR3 is built from 16 residues. Germline CDR1 is KGHSH and CDR2 is LQKENI.

The chain combines TRBV9 with TRBJ2-7; D possibly corresponds to TRBD1 (6 bases). Germline-derived CDR1 and CDR2 are SGDLS and YYNGEE. This CDR3 comprises 12 residues. V lost 4 bases and J 3 bases, leaving 8 bases between the germline ends. CDR3 sequence: CASSPRGYEQYF. In DNA form, the CDR3 reads TGTGCCAGCAGCCCCAGGGGCTACGAGCAGTACTTC.

The chain couples TRBV2 to TRBJ1-2; 7 bases map to TRBD1. CDR3 length equals 12 residues. CDR1 and CDR2 from the germline V gene are SNHLY and FYNNEI. After removal of 7 bases from V and 7 bases from J, the junction contained 6 bases not matched to a gene. Written as DNA, the CDR3 is TGTGCCAGCATGACAGGGACCGGTGGCTACACCTTC. Translation: CASMTGTGGYTF.

This clone has only one observation. This sequence joins TRBV6-5 and TRBJ1-1, with D uncertain. The germline V gene has CDR1 MNHEY and CDR2 SVGAGI. The CDR3 loop spans 13 amino acids. V was trimmed by 0 bases and J by 6 bases, leaving 8 bases between them. The CDR3 region has the DNA TGTGCCAGCAGTTACTCGGAGGTTTCTGAAGCTTTCTTT. Its translation: CASSYSEVSEAFF.

The V call is TRBV30, the J call TRBJ1-4; TRBD1 is a possible D gene (5 bases). Germline V CDR1 and CDR2: GTSNPN, SVGIG (reference sequence). The CDR3 runs 13 residues. The V gene lost 4 bases and the J gene lost 7 bases, with 13 bases spanning the gap. CDR3 nucleotide sequence: TGTGCCTGGACCGGACATTGGGGTGAAAAACTGTTTTTT. Its protein product is CAWTGHWGEKLFF.

The chain joins TRBV5-1 to TRBJ1-5; weak D call: TRBD1 (5 bases). Germline assignment: CDR1 SGHRS and CDR2 YFSETQ. The CDR3 spans 14 residues. V lost 0 bases, J lost 5 bases, and 9 bases lay in between. CDR3 residues: CASSLDRPDQPQHF. As DNA, the CDR3 is TGCGCCAGCAGCTTGGACAGGCCGGATCAGCCCCAGCATTTT. Based on the CDR3 plus reference TRBV5-1 and TRBJ1-5, the full variable domain is KAGVTQTPRYLIKTRGQQVTLSCSPISGHRSVSWYQQTPGQGLQFLFEYFSETQRNKGNFPGRFSGRQFSNSRSEMNVSTLELGDSALYLCASSLDRPDQPQHFGDGTRLSIL.